A single sample gave rise to the 31 T cell receptor beta chains below, sequenced in a study of T cells in women clearing cervical HPV infection (dated by TCRdb to 2016 to 2018). Libraries were made using the immunoSEQ multiplex PCR assay. TCRdb retrieved this table from immuneACCESS and kept in-frame rearrangements only. Not all clones are present; in checked studies, unresolved V genes account for under half, and no reason is known for the remainder. This specimen's table enumerates more than 20,000 clones. The ten largest clones add up to 2% to 3% of the sample. Sequences were obtained from blood buffy coat. These receptor sequences come from a woman aged 18-69 years with a cervical HPV16 infection that either progressed to CIN3+ or cleared (not recorded which).

As to this clone: The read ends 3 residues before the CDR3 terminus; that terminus is restored from the germline J gene. V is TRBV29-1 and J is TRBJ2-2; TRBD1 aligns across 8 bases. The V segment lost 4 bases and the J segment 7 bases; nucleotides outside the gene matches: 5. The germline CDR1 and CDR2 sequences are SQVTM and ANQGSEA. The CDR3 extends over 13 amino acids. The CDR3 region is CSVVGQGLGELFF. The CDR3 DNA, read in part, is TGCAGCGTTGTAGGACAGGGTCTCGGGGAG.

On this clone itself: From the germline J gene comes the end of the CDR3, since the read stops 3 residues before it. This chain uses TRBV14 with TRBJ2-2, with D possibly matching TRBD1 (5 bases). CDR1 is SGHDN, CDR2 FVKESK, per germline. The CDR3 length is 13 residues. CDR3 protein: CASSRGAGEKLFF. The CDR3 bases that were read are TGTGCCAGCAGCCGTGGGGCAGGTGAAAAG.

Remarks on this clone: The DNA ends 3 residues before the CDR3 does, and the rest of the CDR3 is filled in from the germline J gene. The V call is TRBV20-1, the J call TRBJ2-3; the match to TRBD1 covers 7 bases. This CDR3 is 14 amino acids long. Germline V lookup: CDR1 DFQATT, CDR2 SNEGSKA (reference sequence). J gave up 0 bases and V 5 bases, and 5 bases lay outside the gene matches. The covered CDR3 bases are TGCAGTGCTCTCGGGACAGCTAGCACAGATACG. Its translation is CSALGTASTDT. The full CDR3 sequence reads CSALGTASTDTQYF.

On this clone itself: Read data end 3 residues before the CDR3 end; the end is taken from the germline J gene. The chain couples TRBV5-1 to TRBJ2-7; D gene uncertain. Germline V lookup: CDR1 SGHRS, CDR2 YFSETQ. Trimming cost V 4 bases and J 0 bases, with 11 bases left between them. The CDR3 is 14 residues long. This CDR3 reads CASSPSGNSYEQYF. The covered CDR3 bases are TGCGCCAGCAGCCCCTCCGGTAACTCCTACGAG.

As for this clone: An end of the junction does not agree with germline; a read error may underlie this. The CDR3 goes on 3 residues after the read ends, and that part is filled in from the germline J gene. J is TRBJ2-3 and V is TRBV7-7; 9 bases match TRBD2. The CDR3 runs 16 residues. Germline CDR1 is SSHAT and CDR2 is FNYEAQ (reference sequence). The covered CDR3 bases are TGTGCTAGCAGCTCCCCGCGGGAGGGCCTAGAAGAGACG. It yields the protein CASSSPREGLEET. The CDR3 in full is CASSSPREGLEETQYF.

The CDR3 bases that were read are TGTGCCAGTAGTACCTTACTAGCGGGAGGGCCTAGCTCCTACAATGAG. Translating gives CASSTLLAGGPSSYNE. The whole CDR3 sequence reads CASSTLLAGGPSSYNEQFF. The chain carries TRBV19 and TRBJ2-1, with TRBD2 identical over 13 bases. The CDR3 end lies 3 residues beyond the end of the read and is filled in from the germline J gene. J gave up 0 bases and V 4 bases, and 9 bases lay outside the gene matches. CDR1 and CDR2 from the germline V gene are LNHDA and SQIVND (reference sequence). The CDR3 consists of 19 residues.

About this clone itself: From the germline J gene comes the end of the CDR3, since the read stops 3 residues before it. The chain combines TRBV18 with TRBJ2-7; 9 nucleotides line up with TRBD1. CDR3 size: 13 residues. Germline V lookup: CDR1 KGHSH, CDR2 LQKENI. V gave up 2 bases and J gave up 6 bases; unmatched junction bases: 2. CDR3 DNA (partial): TGTGCCAGCTCACCAGGGACAGGGCCCGAG. It codes for CASSPGTGPE. The full CDR3 sequence reads CASSPGTGPEQYF.

For this clone: The missing CDR3 end, 3 residues past where the read stops, is filled in from the germline J gene. The chain employs TRBV2 and TRBJ1-2, with D uncertain. The CDR3 sequence is 13 residues long. From germline, CDR1 is SNHLY and CDR2 FYNNEI. Incomplete CDR3 DNA: TGTGCCAGCGGGCGGGAAAGGTTGGGAGGC. Translation gives CASGRERLGG. In full, the CDR3 is CASGRERLGGYTF. Variable domain in full (rest from reference TRBV2 and TRBJ1-2): EPEVTQTPSHQVTQMGQEVILRCVPISNHLYFYWYRQILGQKVEFLVSFYNNEISEKSEIFDDQFSVERPDGSNFTLKIRSTKLEDSAMYFCASGRERLGGYTFGSGTRLTVV.

In regard to this clone: The CDR3 goes on 3 residues after the read ends, and that part is filled in from the germline J gene. This chain uses TRBV11-2 with TRBJ2-7; 12 bases map to TRBD2. CDR3 length equals 15 residues. Germline V gene data show CDR1 as SGHAT and CDR2 as FQNNGV. The J segment lost 2 bases and the V segment lost 4 bases, leaving 3 bases of the junction unmatched. The CDR3 DNA, read in part, is TGTGCCAGCAGCTCAGGACTAGCGGGAACCTACGAG. Amino acids: CASSSGLAGTYE. The CDR3 in full is CASSSGLAGTYEQYF.

To note about this clone: The sequenced fragment ends 3 residues before the CDR3 boundary, so the rest is inferred from the germline J gene. This rearrangement joins TRBV6-1 to TRBJ2-5, with TRBD1 matching over 8 bases. The germline gives CDR1 MNHNS, CDR2 SASEGT. V was pared by 4 bases and J by 4 bases, with 8 bases of the junction left unmatched. This CDR3 contains 15 residues. CDR3 loop: CASSVNRGYSETQYF. The DNA read from the CDR3 is TGTGCCAGCAGTGTGAACAGGGGGTATTCAGAGACC.

Regarding this clone: The sequence runs out 3 residues before the end of the CDR3; the remainder is reconstructed from the germline J gene. The rearrangement links TRBV29-1 to TRBJ2-2; D is perhaps TRBD2 (5 bases). Deletions cut 7 bases from V and 6 bases from J, with 9 bases between. Germline assignment: CDR1 SQVTM and CDR2 ANQGSEA. The CDR3 sequence is 11 residues long. Incomplete CDR3 DNA: TGCAGCGCCAGCGGTTCCGGGGAG. The encoded protein is CSASGSGE. The whole CDR3 sequence reads CSASGSGELFF.

Comments on this clone: The read comes to an end 3 residues before the CDR3 does, leaving the germline J gene to fill in the end. The chain links TRBV2 to TRBJ1-6; maybe TRBD1 (6 bases). The CDR3 is 13 amino acids. CDR1 and CDR2 from the germline V gene are SNHLY and FYNNEI. Incomplete CDR3 DNA: TGTGCCAGCAGTGATCCGGACAGTCAGGCC. Encoded protein: CASSDPDSQA. The CDR3 reads in full as CASSDPDSQALHF.

As for this clone: The read ends 3 residues early relative to the CDR3; the germline J gene fills the gap. The chain joins TRBV11-2 to TRBJ1-2, with 9 positions matching TRBD1. This CDR3 is built from 13 residues. Germline V lookup: CDR1 SGHAT, CDR2 FQNNGV. With 6 bases clipped from V and 6 bases from J, the junction kept 5 bases outside the gene matches. The part of the CDR3 DNA that was read is TGTGCCAGCAGTTACAGGGGGCGCGATGGC. This translates into CASSYRGRDG. The full CDR3 reads CASSYRGRDGYTF.

In the case of this clone: The read ends 3 residues before the CDR3 terminus; that terminus is restored from the germline J gene. The gene calls are TRBV5-1 and TRBJ2-4; D remains ambiguous. Trimming stripped 0 bases from V and 0 bases from J, with 13 bases between. Looked up from germline, CDR1 is SGHRS and CDR2 is YFSETQ. This CDR3 is built from 17 residues. CDR3 loop: CASSLVLGPLAKNIQYF. Partial CDR3 DNA: TGCGCCAGCAGCTTGGTCTTAGGGCCTCTAGCCAAAAACATT.

On this clone itself: The DNA ends 3 residues before the CDR3 does, and the rest of the CDR3 is filled in from the germline J gene. This chain connects TRBV7-9 to TRBJ2-3; 8 bases align to TRBD1. This CDR3 is built from 14 residues. In germline, CDR1 is SEHNR, CDR2 FQNEAQ (reference sequence). With 5 bases clipped from V and 3 bases from J, the junction kept 4 bases outside the gene matches. The CDR3 DNA, read in part, is TGTGCCAGCAGCCTGGGACAGGAGACAGATACG. Residues: CASSLGQETDT. The whole CDR3 is CASSLGQETDTQYF.

As for this clone: Read coverage stops 3 residues before the CDR3 terminus; the germline J gene supplies the remainder. The genes are TRBV7-2 and TRBJ1-2; D gene ambiguous. The CDR3 length is 12 residues. Per germline, CDR1 SGHTA and CDR2 FQGNSA. This CDR3 reads CASSLRGYDYTF. The CDR3 bases that were read are TGTGCCAGCAGCTTACGGGGTTACGAC.

Comments on this clone: The sequenced fragment ends 3 residues before the CDR3 boundary, so the rest is inferred from the germline J gene. The gene calls are TRBV19 and TRBJ2-4; no reliable D call. The CDR3 sequence is 15 residues long. The germline gives CDR1 LNHDA, CDR2 SQIVND (reference sequence). The CDR3 is CASSIAAAPNYGQYF. The covered CDR3 bases are TGTGCCAGTAGTATAGCGGCAGCTCCAAACTATGGT.

Worth noting for this clone: The read ends 3 residues before the CDR3 terminus; that terminus is restored from the germline J gene. V is TRBV19 and J is TRBJ1-4; 8 bases line up with TRBD1. With 7 bases clipped from V and 4 bases from J, the junction kept 11 bases outside the gene matches. CDR1 is LNHDA, CDR2 SQIVND, per germline (reference sequence). The CDR3 is 16 residues long. This CDR3 is CASTFGQGRFNEKLFF. The CDR3 DNA, read in part, is TGTGCCAGTACCTTCGGACAGGGCCGATTTAATGAAAAA.

Concerning this clone: The read stops 3 residues short of the end of the CDR3; the missing end is completed from the germline J gene. This chain uses TRBV14 with TRBJ2-5, with a weak D call TRBD1 (6 bases). Germline V gives CDR1 SGHDN, CDR2 FVKESK. This CDR3 is 14 amino acids long. Trimming cost V 4 bases and J 2 bases, with 11 bases left between them. This CDR3 is CASSRLGAQETQYF. The CDR3 bases that were read are TGTGCCAGCAGCCGGCTGGGGGCTCAAGAGACC. Based on the CDR3 plus reference TRBV14 and TRBJ2-5, the full variable domain is EAGVTQFPSHSVIEKGQTVTLRCDPISGHDNLYWYRRVMGKEIKFLLHFVKESKQDESGMPNNRFLAERTGGTYSTLKVQPAELEDSGVYFCASSRLGAQETQYFGPGTRLLVL.

With regard to this clone: The CDR3 goes on 3 residues after the read ends, and that part is filled in from the germline J gene. The gene calls are TRBV14 and TRBJ1-2; D is unclear. Germline V gene data show CDR1 as SGHDN and CDR2 as FVKESK. The ends were cut back, 0 bases at V and 7 bases at J, with 9 bases in the middle. This CDR3 is built from 13 residues. CDR3 DNA, as far as it was read: TGTGCCAGCAGCCAAGATCGCCGGGGTGGC. Translated, it gives CASSQDRRGG. The complete CDR3 reads CASSQDRRGGYTF.

Remarks on this clone: Read sequence stops 3 residues before the CDR3 end, and the germline J gene provides the missing end. This sequence joins TRBV4-1 and TRBJ2-3, with 11 bases identical to TRBD2. V shed 3 bases and J 6 bases; nucleotides not matched to a gene: 8. In germline, CDR1 is MGHRA, CDR2 YSYEKL. The CDR3 has 16 residues. The CDR3: CASSHVSGGASDTQYF. CDR3 DNA (partial): TGCGCCAGCAGCCACGTTAGCGGGGGGGCATCTGATACG.

With regard to this clone: The read terminates 3 residues ahead of where the CDR3 ends, so the germline J gene completes it. The J gene is TRBJ2-7, the V gene TRBV19; D uncertain. Germline CDR1 LNHDA, CDR2 SQIVND (reference sequence). The CDR3 contains 13 residues. V dropped 4 bases and J dropped 2 bases, with 9 bases sitting between them. The CDR3 loop reads CASSNGSPYEQYF. The part of the CDR3 DNA that was read is TGTGCCAGTAGTAACGGGTCCCCCTACGAG.

Regarding this clone: The junction shows a germline mismatch at one end, possibly a read error. The read halts 3 residues ahead of the CDR3 end, with the missing end drawn from the germline J gene. The rearrangement joins TRBV30 to TRBJ2-3; D perhaps matches TRBD2 (7 bases). Germline values: CDR1 GTSNPN, CDR2 SVGIG (reference sequence). The CDR3 has 13 amino acids. The CDR3 bases that were read are TGTGCCGGGAGGGGGGGGCGAGGTGATACG. Residues: CAGRGGRGDT. In full, the CDR3 reads CAGRGGRGDTQYF.

On this clone: The CDR3 end lies 3 residues beyond the end of the read and is filled in from the germline J gene. This sequence joins TRBV7-9 and TRBJ2-2; D may be TRBD1 (5 bases). CDR3 length equals 14 residues. The germline V gene encodes CDR1 SEHNR and CDR2 FQNEAQ (reference sequence). The DNA read from the CDR3 is TGTGCCAGCAGCTACAGACAGATGGGTGAAAAG. Protein sequence: CASSYRQMGEK. The complete CDR3 sequence is CASSYRQMGEKLFF.

As for this clone: The CDR3 goes on 3 residues after the read ends, and that part is filled in from the germline J gene. This sequence joins TRBV20-1 and TRBJ1-6; 7 positions agree with TRBD1. This CDR3 comprises 13 residues. V shed 1 base and J 10 bases; nucleotides not matched to a gene: 4. CDR1 is DFQATT and CDR2 is SNEGSKA in the germline V gene (reference sequence). The DNA read from the CDR3 is TGCAGTGCTAGAGGGGACAGCGGGTCACCC. It translates to CSARGDSGSP. The whole CDR3 protein reads CSARGDSGSPLHF.

To note about this clone: From the germline J gene comes the end of the CDR3, since the read stops 3 residues before it. The V and J genes are TRBV4-2 and TRBJ2-3; 8 nucleotides line up with TRBD2. Trimming took 0 bases from V and 4 from J; bases not matched to a gene: 6. CDR3 length: 16 amino acids. Germline CDR1 reads LGHNA; CDR2 reads YNFKEQ. The CDR3 sequence is CASSQDEGLASDTQYF. CDR3 DNA (partial): TGTGCCAGCAGCCAAGATGAAGGACTAGCTTCAGATACG.

CDR3 bases read: TGCGCCAGCAGTGATGGGACTAGCGCGAAAGAGACC. Its translation is CASSDGTSAKET. From start to end, the CDR3 is CASSDGTSAKETQYF. V and J are TRBV10-2 and TRBJ2-5; 10 bases match TRBD2. The read terminates 3 residues before the CDR3 end, so the remaining end is supplied by the germline J gene. V lost 3 bases and J lost 3; bases outside the gene matches: 4. Germline-derived CDR1 and CDR2 are WSHSY and SAAADI. CDR3 length: 15 amino acids.

As to this clone: The CDR3 end falls 3 residues outside the read, so it is completed with the germline J gene. The chain is built from TRBV7-9 and TRBJ2-5; D is uncertain. The V end was cut by 6 bases, the J end by 4 bases, with 3 bases between. The germline gives CDR1 SEHNR, CDR2 FQNEAQ (reference sequence). The CDR3 sequence is 10 residues long. The CDR3 is CASSRETQYF. The DNA read from the CDR3 is TGTGCCAGCAGTAGAGAGACC.

This CDR3 reads CSAVGEAENTEAFF. Partial CDR3 DNA: TGCAGTGCTGTAGGGGAGGCGGAAAACACTGAA. The chain recombines TRBV20-1 with TRBJ1-1, with a tentative D call TRBD1 (5 bases). The read falls 3 residues short of the CDR3 end, and the missing part is taken from the germline J gene. The V gene's germline CDR1 is DFQATT and CDR2 SNEGSKA (reference sequence). The germline V and J ends were trimmed by 5 bases and 2 bases, with 15 bases remaining between them. CDR3 length: 14 amino acids.

The CDR3 sequence: CASSGGLITEAFF. Incomplete CDR3 DNA: TGTGCCAGCAGCGGGGGACTGATCACTGAA. V is TRBV7-6 and J is TRBJ1-1; D may be TRBD1 (5 bases). Read coverage stops 3 residues before the CDR3 terminus; the germline J gene supplies the remainder. V gave up 5 bases and J gave up 4 bases, with 11 bases separating them. Germline CDR1 reads SGHVS; CDR2 reads FNYEAQ. The CDR3 totals 13 residues.

In regard to this clone: The sequence runs out 3 residues before the end of the CDR3; the remainder is reconstructed from the germline J gene. The chain recombines TRBV20-1 with TRBJ2-3, with D maybe TRBD1 (8 bases). Trimming pared 6 bases from V and 2 bases from J, leaving 24 bases between. The germline V gene has CDR1 DFQATT and CDR2 SNEGSKA (reference sequence). This CDR3 region has 17 residues. The part of the CDR3 DNA that was read is TGCAGTGCCCTGACGAACAGGGGGGGGGTTTTCACAGATACG. This encodes CSALTNRGGVFTDT. The full CDR3 sequence reads CSALTNRGGVFTDTQYF.